This T cell receptor beta chain emerged from a study of blood T cell repertoires in COVID-19. TCRdb keeps only in-frame clones here, not all; method: immunoSEQ multiplex PCR. The table has roughly 230,000 clones, about 86% seen once. The table lists this clone with a count of one. The CDR3 covers 14 residues. Germline V CDR1 and CDR2: SQVTM, ANQGSEA. V lost 6 bases to trimming and J lost 0 bases, with 11 bases between them. The chain carries TRBV29-1 and TRBJ1-4, with unresolved D. This TCR derives from a man aged 45-60 years who had recovered from COVID-19. Sequenced: PBMCs or T cells enriched from blood (not recorded which). In DNA, the CDR3 is TGCAGCGTGGTGGAGGATGCAACTAATGAAAAACTGTTTTTT. This translates into CSVVEDATNEKLFF.